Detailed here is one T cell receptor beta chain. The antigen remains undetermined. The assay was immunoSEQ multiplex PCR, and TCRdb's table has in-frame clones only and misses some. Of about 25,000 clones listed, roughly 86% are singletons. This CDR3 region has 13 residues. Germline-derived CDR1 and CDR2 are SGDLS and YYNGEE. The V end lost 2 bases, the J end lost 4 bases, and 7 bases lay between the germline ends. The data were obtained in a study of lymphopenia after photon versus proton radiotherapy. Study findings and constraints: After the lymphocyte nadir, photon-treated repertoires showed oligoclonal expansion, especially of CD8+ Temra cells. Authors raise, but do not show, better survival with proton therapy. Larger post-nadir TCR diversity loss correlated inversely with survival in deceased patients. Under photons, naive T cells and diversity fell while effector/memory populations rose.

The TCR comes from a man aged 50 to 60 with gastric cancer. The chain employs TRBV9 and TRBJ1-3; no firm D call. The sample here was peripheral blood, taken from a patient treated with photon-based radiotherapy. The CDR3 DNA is TGTGCCAGCAGCGTTAGGGTCGGAAACACCATATATTTT. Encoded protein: CASSVRVGNTIYF.